The following is a T cell receptor (beta chain) sequence with its context. The repertoire was sequenced with immunoSEQ multiplex PCR; TCRdb's copy has only in-frame clones and lacks some. The sample carries 210,000 or so clones, around 85% recorded once. The sample originates from a study of blood T cell repertoires in COVID-19. Study background: The cDNA or gDNA used as material had been derived from T cells, B-cell-depleted T cells, or PBMCs.

Sequenced material: peripheral blood. The sequence was collected from a man in his fifties who had recovered from COVID-19.

CDR3 nucleotide sequence: TGTGCCACATCCGCGGGGAGCTCCTACAATGAGCAGTTCTTC. As protein: CATSAGSSYNEQFF. The rearrangement links TRBV3-1 (or the pseudogene TRBV3-2) to TRBJ2-1; perhaps TRBD2 as D (6 bases). The CDR3 consists of 14 residues. V gave up 10 bases and J gave up 0 bases, with 13 bases separating them. Germline-derived CDR1 and CDR2 are LGHDT and YNNKEL (reference sequence).